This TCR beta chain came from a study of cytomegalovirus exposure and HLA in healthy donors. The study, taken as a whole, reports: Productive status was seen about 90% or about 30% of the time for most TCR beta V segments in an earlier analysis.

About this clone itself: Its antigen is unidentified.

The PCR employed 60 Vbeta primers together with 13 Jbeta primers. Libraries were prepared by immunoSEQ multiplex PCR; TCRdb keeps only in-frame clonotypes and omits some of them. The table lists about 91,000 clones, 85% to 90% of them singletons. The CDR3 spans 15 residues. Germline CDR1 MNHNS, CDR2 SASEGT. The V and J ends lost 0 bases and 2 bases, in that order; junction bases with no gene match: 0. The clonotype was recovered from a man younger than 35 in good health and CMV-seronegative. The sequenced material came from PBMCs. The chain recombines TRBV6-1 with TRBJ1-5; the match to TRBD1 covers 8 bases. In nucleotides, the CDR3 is TGTGCCAGCAGTGAAGCGGGACAGGGCAATCAGCCCCAGCATTTT. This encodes CASSEAGQGNQPQHF.